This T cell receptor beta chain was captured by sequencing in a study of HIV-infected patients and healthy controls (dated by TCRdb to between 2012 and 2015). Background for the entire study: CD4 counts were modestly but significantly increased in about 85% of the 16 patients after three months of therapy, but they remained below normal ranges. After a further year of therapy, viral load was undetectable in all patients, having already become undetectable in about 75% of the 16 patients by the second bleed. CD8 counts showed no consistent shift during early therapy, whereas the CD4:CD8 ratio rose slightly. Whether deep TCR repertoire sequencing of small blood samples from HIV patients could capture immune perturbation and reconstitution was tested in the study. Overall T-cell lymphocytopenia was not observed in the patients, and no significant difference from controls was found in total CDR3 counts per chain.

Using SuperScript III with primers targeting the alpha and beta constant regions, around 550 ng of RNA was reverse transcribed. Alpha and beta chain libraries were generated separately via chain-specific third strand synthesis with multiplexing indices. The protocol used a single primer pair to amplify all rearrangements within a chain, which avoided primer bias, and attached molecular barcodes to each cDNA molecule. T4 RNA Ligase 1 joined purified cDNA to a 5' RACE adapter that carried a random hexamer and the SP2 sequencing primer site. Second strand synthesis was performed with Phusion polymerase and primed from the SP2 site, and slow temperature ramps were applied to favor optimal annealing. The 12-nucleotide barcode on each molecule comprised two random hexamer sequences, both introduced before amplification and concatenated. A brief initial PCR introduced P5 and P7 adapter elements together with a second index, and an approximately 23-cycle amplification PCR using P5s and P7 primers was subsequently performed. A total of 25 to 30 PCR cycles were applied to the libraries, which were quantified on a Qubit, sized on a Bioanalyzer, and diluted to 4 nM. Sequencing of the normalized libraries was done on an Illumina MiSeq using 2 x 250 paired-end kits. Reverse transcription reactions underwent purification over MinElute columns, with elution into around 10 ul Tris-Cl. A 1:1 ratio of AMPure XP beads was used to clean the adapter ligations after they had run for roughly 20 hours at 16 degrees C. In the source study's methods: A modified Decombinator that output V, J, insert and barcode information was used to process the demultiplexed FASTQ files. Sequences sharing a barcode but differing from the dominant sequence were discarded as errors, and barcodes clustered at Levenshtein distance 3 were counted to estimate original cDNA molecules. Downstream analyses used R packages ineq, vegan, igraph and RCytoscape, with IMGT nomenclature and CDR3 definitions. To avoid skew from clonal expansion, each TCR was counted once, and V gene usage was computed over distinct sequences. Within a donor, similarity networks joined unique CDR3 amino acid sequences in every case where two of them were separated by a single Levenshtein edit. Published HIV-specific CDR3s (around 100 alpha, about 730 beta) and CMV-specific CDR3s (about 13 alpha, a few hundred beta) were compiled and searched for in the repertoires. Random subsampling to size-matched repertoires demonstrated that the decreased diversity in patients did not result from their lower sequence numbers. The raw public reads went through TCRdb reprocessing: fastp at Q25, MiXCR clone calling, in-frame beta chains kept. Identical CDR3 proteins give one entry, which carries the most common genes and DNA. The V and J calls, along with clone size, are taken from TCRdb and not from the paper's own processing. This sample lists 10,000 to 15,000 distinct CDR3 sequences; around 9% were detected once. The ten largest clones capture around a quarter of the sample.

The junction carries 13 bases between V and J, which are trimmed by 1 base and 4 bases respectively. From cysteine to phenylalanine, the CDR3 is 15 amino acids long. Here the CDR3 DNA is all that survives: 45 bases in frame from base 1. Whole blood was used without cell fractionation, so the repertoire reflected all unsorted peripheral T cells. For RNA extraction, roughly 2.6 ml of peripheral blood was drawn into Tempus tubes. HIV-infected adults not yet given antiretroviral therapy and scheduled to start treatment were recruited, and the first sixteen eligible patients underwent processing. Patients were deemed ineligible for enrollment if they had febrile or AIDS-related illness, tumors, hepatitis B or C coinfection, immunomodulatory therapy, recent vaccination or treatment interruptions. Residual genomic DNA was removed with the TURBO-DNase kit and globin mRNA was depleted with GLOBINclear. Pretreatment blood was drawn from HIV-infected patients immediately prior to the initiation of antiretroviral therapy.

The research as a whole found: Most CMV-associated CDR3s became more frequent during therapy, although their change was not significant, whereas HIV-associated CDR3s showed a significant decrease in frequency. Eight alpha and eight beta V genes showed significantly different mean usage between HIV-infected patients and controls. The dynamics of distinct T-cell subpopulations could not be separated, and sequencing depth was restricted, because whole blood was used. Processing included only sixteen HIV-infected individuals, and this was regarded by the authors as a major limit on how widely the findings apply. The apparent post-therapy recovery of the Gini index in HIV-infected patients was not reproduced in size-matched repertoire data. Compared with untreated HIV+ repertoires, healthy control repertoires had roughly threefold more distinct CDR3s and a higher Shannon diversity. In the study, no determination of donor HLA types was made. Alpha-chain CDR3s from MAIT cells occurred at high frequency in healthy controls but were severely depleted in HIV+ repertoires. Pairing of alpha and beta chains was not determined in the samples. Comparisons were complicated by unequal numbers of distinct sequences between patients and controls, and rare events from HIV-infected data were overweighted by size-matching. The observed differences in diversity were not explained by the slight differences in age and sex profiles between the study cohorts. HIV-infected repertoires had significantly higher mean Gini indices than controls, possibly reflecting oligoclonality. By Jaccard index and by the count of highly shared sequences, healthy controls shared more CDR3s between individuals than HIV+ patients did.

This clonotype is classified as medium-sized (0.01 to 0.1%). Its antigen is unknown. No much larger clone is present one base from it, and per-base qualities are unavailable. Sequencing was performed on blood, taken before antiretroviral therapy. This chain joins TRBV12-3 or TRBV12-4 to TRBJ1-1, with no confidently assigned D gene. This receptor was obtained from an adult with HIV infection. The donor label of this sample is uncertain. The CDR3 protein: CASSLGGKAITEAFF. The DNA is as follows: TGTGCCAGCAGTTTAGGAGGGAAAGCGATCACTGAAGCTTTCTTT.